Presented here are 15 T cell receptor beta chains from one specimen sequenced in a study of blood T cells in healthy people across ages. Through a sample-barcoded 5' primer and a J-beta primer mix, a second PCR was run for roughly 6 to 11 cycles. TCRdb reanalysed the 5' RACE reads using MiXCR and keeps one entry per CDR3 protein. The sample consists of 600,000 or so distinct CDR3 sequences, roughly 31% of them appearing once. The specimen was blood. The origin of the receptors is a woman older than 75 in good health.

This clonotype was counted ten times or more. The J gene is TRBJ2-1, the V gene TRBV12-3 or TRBV12-4; 12 nucleotides match TRBD2. The CDR3 loop spans 16 amino acids. V dropped 4 bases and J dropped 5; count of bases not matched to a gene: 6. The CDR3 DNA reads TGTGCCAGCAGTTCCTGGACTAGCGGGGAAAACAATGAGCAGTTCTTC. Its translation: CASSSWTSGENNEQFF.

This clonotype has at least ten counts. The rearrangement links TRBV3-1 to TRBJ2-1; possible D gene TRBD1, 5 bases. This CDR3 comprises 15 residues. From germline, CDR1 is LGHDT and CDR2 YNNKEL (reference sequence). V lost 2 bases, J lost 7 bases, and 15 bases lay in between. The CDR3 here is CASSQRPGSMNEQFF. The CDR3 region has the DNA TGTGCCAGCAGCCAACGGCCAGGGTCTATGAATGAGCAGTTCTTC.

This clonotype was detected ten times or more. The chain uses TRBV20-1 and TRBJ1-5; D call uncertain. V was cut by 0 bases and J by 13 bases, with 19 bases left in between. This CDR3 is built from 14 residues. Germline lookup yields CDR1 DFQATT and CDR2 SNEGSKA (reference sequence). The CDR3 DNA follows: TGCAGTGCTAGAGATGTGGCAGCCCAACGTTTTCAGCATTTT. Translated: CSARDVAAQRFQHF.

The V gene is TRBV5-1, the J gene TRBJ2-1; D is possibly TRBD1 (6 bases). V lost 3 bases to trimming and J lost 0 bases, with 16 bases between them. There are 17 residues in the CDR3. Germline loops: CDR1 SGHRS, CDR2 YFSETQ. The CDR3 is CASSWGPIISSYNEQFF. The CDR3 coding sequence is TGCGCCAGCAGCTGGGGGCCGATCATCAGCTCCTACAATGAGCAGTTCTTC.

This clonotype was counted many times. The rearrangement joins TRBV5-1 to TRBJ2-1; no clear D. Germline CDR1 reads SGHRS; CDR2 reads YFSETQ. The CDR3 has 12 residues. V was trimmed by 1 base and J by 6 bases, leaving 5 bases between them. Here the CDR3 DNA reads TGCGCCAGCAGCTTGCGGGTCAATGAGCAGTTCTTC. This encodes CASSLRVNEQFF.

About this clonotype: Mismatch with germline at one junction end may stem from a read error. The rearrangement joins TRBV20-1 to TRBJ2-5, with D perhaps TRBD1 or TRBD2 (5 bases each). The CDR3 sequence is 12 residues long. Germline loops: CDR1 DFQATT, CDR2 SNEGSKA (reference sequence). The CDR3: CSTRGVGETQYF. CDR3 DNA: TGCAGTACTAGAGGGGTTGGGGAGACCCAGTACTTC.

This clonotype was seen a few times. The chain carries TRBV7-3 and TRBJ2-2; weak D call: TRBD1 (6 bases). V dropped 5 bases and J dropped 7 bases, with 14 bases sitting between them. CDR3 length: 14 residues. CDR1 and CDR2 (germline): SGHTA, FQGTGA. CDR3 sequence reads: CASSPGGGSGELFF. DNA of the CDR3: TGTGCCAGCAGCCCAGGTGGGGGCAGCGGGGAGCTGTTTTTT.

This clonotype was counted a few times. This chain links TRBV28 with TRBJ1-5, with D tentatively TRBD1 (6 bases). V was shortened by 6 bases and J by 4 bases, with 16 bases between the two germline ends. The CDR3 runs 15 residues. Germline assignment: CDR1 MDHEN and CDR2 SYDVKM. CDR3 residues: CASSTQGGRNQPQHF. The CDR3 DNA is TGTGCCAGCAGCACACAGGGAGGACGGAATCAGCCCCAGCATTTT. Using reference TRBV28 and TRBJ1-5 for the parts outside the CDR3, the full variable domain is DVKVTQSSRYLVKRTGEKVFLECVQDMDHENMFWYRQDPGLGLRLIYFSYDVKMKEKGDIPEGYSVSREKKERFSLILESASTNQTSMYLCASSTQGGRNQPQHFGDGTRLSIL.

This clonotype was picked up many times. The V call is TRBV6-6, the J call TRBJ1-1, with unresolved D. The germline V and J ends were trimmed by 9 bases and 0 bases, with 20 bases remaining between them. The CDR3 is 16 amino acids. Germline values: CDR1 MNHNY, CDR2 SVGAGI (reference sequence). In nucleotides, the CDR3 is TGTGCCAGTTGGGAAGGACGGGTAGGGTTGAACACTGAAGCTTTCTTT. This codes for CASWEGRVGLNTEAFF.

The chain recombines TRBV20-1 with TRBJ2-7; TRBD2 agrees at 8 bases. V was clipped by 4 bases and J by 10 bases; unmatched bases: 9. Germline-derived CDR1 and CDR2 are DFQATT and SNEGSKA (reference sequence). This CDR3 comprises 12 residues. The CDR3 sequence: CSANSGLGGQYF. CDR3 nucleotides: TGCAGTGCTAACTCGGGACTAGGTGGCCAGTACTTC.

This clonotype was seen at least ten times. The chain joins TRBV27 to TRBJ1-2; tentatively, D is TRBD1 (5 bases). Per germline, CDR1 MNHEY and CDR2 SMNVEV (reference sequence). The CDR3 extends over 15 amino acids. Trimming stripped 5 bases from V and 4 bases from J, with 17 bases between. The CDR3 DNA is TGTGCCAGCAGTCCCCTGGGACGAGACCCCTATGGCTACACCTTC. Translated, it gives CASSPLGRDPYGYTF.

This clonotype was observed many times. A much larger clone is a single base away; this may be a read error. The chain has TRBV20-1 and TRBJ2-1; 11 bases agree with TRBD2. With the DNA end fitting TRBJ2-7 better, the J assignment may be wrong. There are 18 residues in the CDR3. Germline V gene data show CDR1 as DFQATT and CDR2 as SNEGSKA (reference sequence). The CDR3 DNA reads TGCAGTGCTAGAGATGCGGTAGCGGGGGGGGGTTCCTACAATGAGCAGTACTTC. Amino acid sequence: CSARDAVAGGGSYNEQYF.

This clonotype was counted at least ten times. V and J are TRBV7-9 and TRBJ2-5; no definite D call. The CDR3 runs 14 residues. Germline V gene data show CDR1 as SEHNR and CDR2 as FQNEAQ (reference sequence). Trimming cost V 1 base and J 5 bases, with 11 bases left between them. The CDR3 nucleotides are TGTGCCAGCAGCTTAGGAAATCAACGGGAGACCCAGTACTTC. Its translation: CASSLGNQRETQYF.

The gene calls are TRBV28 and TRBJ1-2; D gene unclear. Germline CDR1 is MDHEN and CDR2 is SYDVKM. The CDR3 consists of 13 residues. The germline V and J ends were trimmed by 6 bases and 1 base, with 9 bases remaining between them. The CDR3 bases are TGTGCCAGCAGGGTTCACCTTAACTATGGCTACACCTTC. Encoded protein: CASRVHLNYGYTF.

As to this clonotype: At one end the junction does not follow the germline gene, possibly because of a read error. The CDR3, as DNA: TGTGTCAGCAGTCCCCGCAGGACAGATACGCAGTATTTT. Residues: CVSSPRRTDTQYF. The genes are TRBV6-6 and TRBJ2-3, with no clear D. Germline values: CDR1 MNHNY, CDR2 SVGAGI (reference sequence). There are 13 residues in the CDR3.